Listed below are T cell receptor beta chains from one sample, sequenced in a study of blood T cells in healthy people across ages. A single record per CDR3 protein comes from TCRdb applying MiXCR to the 5' RACE reads. The profile shows 1,800,000 or so distinct CDR3 sequences, about two fifths of them singletons. Sample: blood. These receptors were taken from a human donor in good health. Each CDR3 is given with its conserved first and last residue. The D gene is left open where the match is weak. Some rows mark clone size as missing; the rest say once, few, many or name a class of expanded clone.

V gene	clone size	J gene	D gene	CDR3 DNA	CDR3 protein
TRBV7-6	few	TRBJ2-5	.	TGTGCCAGCAGCTTAGTTATTTTGCGGGGCCTCCAAGAGACCCAGTACTTC	CASSLVILRGLQETQYF
TRBV27	once	TRBJ1-6	.	TGTGCCAGCAGTTTGACGGACGGTAATTCACCCCTCCACTTT	CASSLTDGNSPLHF
TRBV7-2	.	TRBJ2-1	.	TGTGCCAGCTACCAGGGGACGATTCCTGAGCAGTTCTTC	CASYQGTIPEQFF
TRBV11-3	few	TRBJ1-1	.	TGTGCCAGCAGCTTATCCCTGGGACTCCGGAACACTGAAGCTTTCTTT	CASSLSLGLRNTEAFF
TRBV7-2	.	TRBJ2-3	TRBD1	TGTGCCAGCAGCTTATCCGGGACAGGGGGCCCAGATACGCAGTATTTT	CASSLSGTGGPDTQYF
TRBV5-1	.	TRBJ1-4	.	TGCGCCAGCAGCTTGGACAGGGTGGCGGAGTATGAAAAACTGTTTTTT	CASSLDRVAEYEKLFF
TRBV7-9	.	TRBJ2-3	TRBD2	TGTGCCAGCAGCACTAGCGGGGGGGGGAGGGCCGGCACAGATACGCAGTATTTT	CASSTSGGGRAGTDTQYF
TRBV4-2	.	TRBJ2-5	.	TGTGCCAGCAGCCTGACGATGGAGACCCAGTACTTC	CASSLTMETQYF
TRBV7-2	.	TRBJ2-5	TRBD1	TGTGCCAGCAGCCGGACAGGGAGTTCTCAAGAGACCCAGCACTTC	CASSRTGSSQETQHF
TRBV29-1	few	TRBJ1-2	.	TGCAGCGTTGACACCGTTAACTATGGCTACACCTTC	CSVDTVNYGYTF
TRBV4-1	.	TRBJ2-2	TRBD1	TGCGCCAGCAGTCACTCCGGGACAGCCTCTAACACCGGGGAGCTGTTTTTT	CASSHSGTASNTGELFF
TRBV7-2	.	TRBJ1-2	TRBD1	TGTGCCAGCAGCTTATCCCGGACAGGGGGCAACTCAGGTGGCTACACCTTC	CASSLSRTGGNSGGYTF
TRBV20-1	many	TRBJ2-7	TRBD2	TGCAGTGCTAGAGATTCGCGAGCGGGGGACCCCTACGAGCAGTACTTC	CSARDSRAGDPYEQYF
TRBV7-2	.	TRBJ2-1	TRBD2	TGTGCCAGCAGCTTAGTCCCAGCGGGGGGGTCGAATGAGCAGTTCTTC	CASSLVPAGGSNEQFF
TRBV6-1	.	TRBJ2-5	.	TGTGCCAGCCACAGGAGATTTCAAGAGACCCAGTACTTC	CASHRRFQETQYF
TRBV5-1	few	TRBJ2-1	.	TGCGCCAGCAGCTTGGCCAATGGGGGGGCAGATGAGCAGTTCTTC	CASSLANGGADEQFF
TRBV12-3/TRBV12-4	.	TRBJ2-5	TRBD2	TGTGCCAGCAAACTAGCGGAAGAGACCCAGTACTTC	CASKLAEETQYF
TRBV5-1	few	TRBJ2-3	TRBD2	TGCGCCAGCAGCTTCCGTCCGGGACTAGCGGCCTTAGATACGCAGTATTTT	CASSFRPGLAALDTQYF
TRBV6-5	.	TRBJ2-3	TRBD2	TGTGCCAGCAGATCCCTGGGACTAGCGGTCGGTACGCAGTATTTT	CASRSLGLAVGTQYF
TRBV6-1	.	TRBJ2-3	TRBD1	TGTGCCAGCAGAGACAGGGGGCTATGGGATACGCAGTATTTT	CASRDRGLWDTQYF
TRBV24-1	.	TRBJ2-1	.	TGTGCCGCCAGTGATGGAGATGAGCAGTTCTTC	CAASDGDEQFF
TRBV28	.	TRBJ1-4	.	TGTGCCAGCACATACTTACAGGGAAGGCTGTTTTTT	CASTYLQGRLFF
TRBV5-5	.	TRBJ2-1	.	TGTGCCAACAGCTTGATCGGGGTTCGCGCCAATGAGCAGTTCTTC	CANSLIGVRANEQFF
TRBV12-3/TRBV12-4	.	TRBJ2-3	TRBD2	TGTGCCAGCACCCCTCAACTAGCGGGGGTTAGCACAGATACGCAGTATTTT	CASTPQLAGVSTDTQYF
TRBV20-1	few	TRBJ1-1	.	TGCAGTGCTATATTCGACACTGAAGCTTTCTTT	CSAIFDTEAFF
TRBV12-3/TRBV12-4	.	TRBJ2-1	.	TGTGCCAGCAATTTGGGGGGTGGCCGTGAGCAGTTCTTC	CASNLGGGREQFF
TRBV4-3	.	TRBJ2-3	.	TGCGCCAGCAGCCAAGATTTTCACGTCGGGGGCACCGGAGGAGATACGCAGTATTTT	CASSQDFHVGGTGGDTQYF
TRBV19	.	TRBJ1-2	.	TGTGCCAGTAGTCCGAAGAGACGGAGGGGACTCATTATTGACTATGGCTACACCTTC	CASSPKRRRGLIIDYGYTF
TRBV29-1	.	TRBJ2-2	.	TGCAGCGTTGAAGACCCATCCCTACTGACAGGAGCGAACACCGGGGAGCTGTTTTTT	CSVEDPSLLTGANTGELFF
TRBV27	.	TRBJ1-2	.	TGTGCCAGCAGTTTATCCCCTCCCGGGGGATACTATGGCTACACCTTC	CASSLSPPGGYYGYTF
TRBV21-1	.	TRBJ2-6	.	TGTGCCAGCAACAAGGTGGATGGAGAAACTGGGGCCAACGTCCTGACTTTC	CASNKVDGETGANVLTF
TRBV7-9	few	TRBJ2-7	TRBD1	TGTGCCAGCAGCTCTTCGGGACAGGTCTACGAGCAGTACTTC	CASSSSGQVYEQYF
TRBV9	few	TRBJ2-7	TRBD1	TGTGCCAGCAGCGCTACAGGGGGCCCGGGGGCCCAGTACTTC	CASSATGGPGAQYF
TRBV9	.	TRBJ2-7	.	TGTGCCAGCAACGAACAGGACCCCTGGGACGAGCAGTACTTC	CASNEQDPWDEQYF
TRBV10-3	.	TRBJ2-7	.	TGTGCCATCCGACCTCACCCGTCCTACGAGCAGTACTTC	CAIRPHPSYEQYF
TRBV20-1	once	TRBJ1-1	.	TGCAGTGGGGGGGGCGGGTACACTGAAGCTTTCTTT	CSGGGGYTEAFF
TRBV9	.	TRBJ1-1	.	TGTGCCAGCAGCGTAGAGGAGGGGACTGAAGCTTTCTTT	CASSVEEGTEAFF
TRBV19	.	TRBJ2-3	.	TGTGCCAGTAGTATGAGATGGGCAGATACGCAGTATTTT	CASSMRWADTQYF
TRBV7-2	few	TRBJ2-7	.	TGTGCCAGCAGCTCCTACAGCTGGAGTAACGAGCAGTACTTC	CASSSYSWSNEQYF
TRBV7-9	.	TRBJ2-6	.	TGTACCAGCAGCTTAGAAGGGGACAACCACTCAGGGGCCAACGTCCTGACTTTC	CTSSLEGDNHSGANVLTF
TRBV20-1	.	TRBJ2-4	TRBD2	TGCAGCGGGAGGGACGGAGAAGCCAAAAACATTCAGTACTTC	CSGRDGEAKNIQYF
TRBV4-1	.	TRBJ2-1	TRBD2	TGCGCCAGCAGCCGGACGTCATTCCCGCGGGGGAACTCCTACAATGAGCAGTTCTTC	CASSRTSFPRGNSYNEQFF
TRBV7-9	.	TRBJ2-1	TRBD1	TGTGCCAGCAGCCCCCGGGACAGGAAAAGAGATGAGCAGTTCTTC	CASSPRDRKRDEQFF
TRBV5-1	.	TRBJ1-2	.	TGCGCCAGCAGCTTGGTCGATTTTGGCTATGGCTACACCTTC	CASSLVDFGYGYTF
TRBV7-9	few	TRBJ2-5	.	TGTGCCAGCAGCTTTCCAGGGAAAGAGACCCAGTACTTC	CASSFPGKETQYF
TRBV12-3/TRBV12-4	once	TRBJ2-3	.	TGTGCCAGCAGTTTGTCCCTTGGGCTTAGAGATACGCAGTATTTT	CASSLSLGLRDTQYF
TRBV2	.	TRBJ2-3	TRBD1	TGTGCCAGCAACCCGACAGGGGCGTTAGATACGCAGTATTTT	CASNPTGALDTQYF
TRBV3-1	.	TRBJ1-1	.	TGTGCCAGCAGCCCCATGTTGGGAACTGAAGCTTTCTTT	CASSPMLGTEAFF
TRBV5-1	.	TRBJ2-5	.	TGCGCCAGCAGCGGAAGAACCCAGTACTTC	CASSGRTQYF
TRBV11-2	many	TRBJ2-7	TRBD2	TGTGCCAGCAGCTGGACTAGCGGTGACTACGAGCAGTACTTC	CASSWTSGDYEQYF
TRBV7-8	few	TRBJ1-5	.	TGTGCCAGCAGCCCTAGTGGGAGGCTCCCCCCCCAGCATTTT	CASSPSGRLPPQHF
TRBV7-9	.	TRBJ2-5	.	TGTGCCTGCAGCTTAGCTAACCCTAGCTTGGGGACCCAGTACTTC	CACSLANPSLGTQYF
TRBV10-3	.	TRBJ2-1	TRBD2	TGTGCCATCAATTCCTCTCCTAGCGGGGGACCGGATGAGCAGTTCTTC	CAINSSPSGGPDEQFF
TRBV5-1	.	TRBJ2-7	.	TGCGCCAGCAGCCATATTAACCGGGCCCCACGGGAAGAGCAGTACTTC	CASSHINRAPREEQYF
TRBV6-1	few	TRBJ2-5	TRBD2	TGTGCCAGCAGTGAACTAGCGGCAGAGACCCAGTACTTC	CASSELAAETQYF
TRBV2	.	TRBJ2-7	.	TGTGCCAGCAGTGAAGAAGGGAGCAGGTATACTGTGCAGTACTTC	CASSEEGSRYTVQYF
TRBV5-1	.	TRBJ2-2	.	TGCGCCAGCAGCGGGACCCGCGGATGGGCCGGGGAGCTGTTTTTT	CASSGTRGWAGELFF
TRBV12-3/TRBV12-4	once	TRBJ2-3	.	TGTGCCGGCAGTTTGCGTTGGCAGAACACAGATACGCAGTATTTT	CAGSLRWQNTDTQYF
TRBV28	.	TRBJ2-4	TRBD1	TGTGCCAGCAGTTATGTCAGACAGGGCTGGGGAAAGCAGTACTTC	CASSYVRQGWGKQYF